What follows are 17 T cell receptor beta chains derived from one specimen sequenced in a study of PD-1 blockade in mismatch repair-deficient tumors. Assay: immunoSEQ multiplex PCR; the TCRdb copy retains only in-frame clones and omits some. The profile shows tens of thousands of clones, 75% to 85% of them singletons. Material: peripheral blood, obtained 12 weeks after starting pembrolizumab. All receptors derive from an adult with mismatch repair-deficient cancer.

This clone was seen a single time. The germline gene is not matched at one end of the junction; a read error may be the cause. The rearrangement uses TRBV6-5 and TRBJ2-7; D not certain. This CDR3 has 12 residues. Germline loops: CDR1 MNHEY, CDR2 SVGAGI. DNA for the CDR3: TGTGCCAGCAGACCCCTCGACGGAATGCCTTCATTC. Its protein is CASRPLDGMPSF.

The V and J genes are TRBV7-9 and TRBJ1-2, with 8 bases fitting TRBD1. Germline values: CDR1 SEHNR, CDR2 FQNEAQ (reference sequence). The CDR3 sequence is 16 residues long. V was pared by 4 bases and J by 4 bases, with 11 bases of the junction left unmatched. In DNA form, the CDR3 reads TGTGCCAGCAGCTCACATCAGGGGGCGCTTGGCTATGGCTACACCTTC. It yields the protein CASSSHQGALGYGYTF.

V gene TRBV7-7 combines with J gene TRBJ1-5, with 7 bases matching TRBD1. The CDR3 is made up of 15 amino acids. Looked up from germline, CDR1 is SSHAT and CDR2 is FNYEAQ (reference sequence). V lost 3 bases to trimming and J lost 3 bases; unmatched junction nucleotides: 5. The CDR3 is CASSFPGTDNQPQHF. The CDR3, as DNA: TGTGCCAGCAGCTTTCCCGGGACAGACAATCAGCCCCAGCATTTT.

The genes are TRBV7-9 and TRBJ2-7; D is undetermined. CDR3 length: 14 amino acids. The V end was cut by 8 bases, the J end by 3 bases, with 17 bases between. Germline CDR1 reads SEHNR; CDR2 reads FQNEAQ (reference sequence). The CDR3 loop reads CASAPPTRVYEQYF. Written as DNA, the CDR3 is TGTGCCAGCGCCCCCCCCACCCGGGTCTACGAGCAGTACTTC.

The chain uses TRBV6-1 and TRBJ2-7; perhaps D is TRBD1 or TRBD2 (6 bases each). Germline assignment: CDR1 MNHNS and CDR2 SASEGT. The CDR3 is made up of 15 amino acids. Trimming took off 0 bases at V and 1 base at J, with 10 bases between the two ends. CDR3 bases: TGTGCCAGCAGTGAAGCGGGGGGCGGGTCCTACGAGCAGTACTTC. Translated: CASSEAGGGSYEQYF.

The chain links TRBV5-6 to TRBJ2-2; 10 bases are a match to TRBD2. Germline V gene sequence: CDR1 SGHDT, CDR2 YYEEEE. The CDR3 runs 16 residues. V gave up 1 base and J gave up 5 bases; unmatched junction bases: 5. The CDR3 protein is CASSLTSGKQTGELFF. The CDR3 DNA reads TGTGCCAGCAGCTTGACTAGCGGGAAACAAACCGGGGAGCTGTTTTTT. Filled out from reference TRBV5-6 and TRBJ2-2, the complete variable domain reads DAGVTQSPTHLIKTRGQQVTLRCSPKSGHDTVSWYQQALGQGPQFIFQYYEEEERQRGNFPDRFSGHQFPNYSSELNVNALLLGDSALYLCASSLTSGKQTGELFFGEGSRLTVL.

The rearrangement links TRBV28 to TRBJ2-1, with unresolved D. CDR1 is MDHEN, CDR2 SYDVKM, per germline. Trimming took off 5 bases at V and 7 bases at J, with 12 bases between the two ends. This CDR3 has 13 residues. CDR3 coding DNA: TGTGCCAGCAGTCCGGGCTTTGCGAATGAGCAGTTCTTC. This gives the protein CASSPGFANEQFF.

The chain recombines TRBV28 with TRBJ2-1; 10 nucleotides match TRBD1. Germline trimming cut 6 bases from V and 8 bases from J; bases unmatched to any gene: 16. The CDR3 is 17 residues long. In germline, CDR1 is MDHEN, CDR2 SYDVKM. CDR3 DNA sequence: TGTGCCAGCAGGGAACTATCGGACAGGGGGTATGGCGATGAGCAGTTCTTC. It translates to CASRELSDRGYGDEQFF.

CDR3 in amino acids: CASSQEFRVRETQYF. CDR3 coding DNA: TGCGCCAGCAGCCAAGAATTCAGGGTTAGAGAGACCCAGTACTTC. The chain couples TRBV4-3 to TRBJ2-5; possible D gene TRBD1, 5 bases. This CDR3 spans 15 amino acids. Trimming took off 0 bases at V and 4 bases at J, with 12 bases between the two ends. Germline loops: CDR1 LGHNA, CDR2 YSLEER.

The V call is TRBV5-1, the J call TRBJ2-3; D may be TRBD2 (6 bases). The CDR3 runs 16 residues. CDR1 is SGHRS and CDR2 is YFSETQ in the germline V gene. The V and J ends lost 1 base and 2 bases respectively, with 14 bases between them. Here the CDR3 reads CASSLRSDYPTDTQYF. DNA for the CDR3: TGCGCCAGCAGCTTGAGGTCGGACTACCCCACAGATACGCAGTATTTT.

The chain joins TRBV14 to TRBJ2-7; D remains ambiguous. Deletions cut 3 bases from V and 10 bases from J, with 13 bases between. The CDR3 totals 12 residues. The germline gives CDR1 SGHDN, CDR2 FVKESK. In DNA form, the CDR3 reads TGTGCCAGCAGCCAGCCCCACCTCCAACAGTACTTC. Its translation: CASSQPHLQQYF.

This chain connects TRBV6-4 to TRBJ2-1; TRBD1 agrees at 10 bases. J lost 5 bases, V lost 10 bases, and 2 bases had no gene match. CDR3 length equals 12 residues. The germline gives CDR1 MRHNA, CDR2 SNTAGT. In DNA form, the CDR3 reads TGTGCCAAAGGACAGGGGGACAATGAGCAGTTCTTC. It codes for CAKGQGDNEQFF.

The rearrangement joins TRBV4-1 to TRBJ2-3, with a possible D match to TRBD2 (5 bases). In germline, CDR1 is MGHRA, CDR2 YSYEKL. V gave up 11 bases and J gave up 4 bases, with 16 bases separating them. This CDR3 region has 13 residues. In DNA form, the CDR3 reads TGCGCCTCGGCCGGGAATTCCCCAGATACGCAGTATTTT. As protein: CASAGNSPDTQYF.

This clone was counted a few times. The rearrangement uses TRBV28 and TRBJ2-2; 7 positions match TRBD1. The CDR3 covers 16 residues. V trimming: 6 bases; J trimming: 3 bases; junction bases outside the gene matches: 10. From germline, CDR1 is MDHEN and CDR2 SYDVKM. CDR3: CASRGDSDLDTGELFF. The DNA for the CDR3 is TGTGCCAGCAGGGGGGACAGCGACCTTGACACCGGGGAGCTGTTTTTT.

The J gene is TRBJ2-1, the V gene TRBV19, with 11 bases matching TRBD2. Germline loops: CDR1 LNHDA, CDR2 SQIVND (reference sequence). The trim removed 3 bases at V and 3 bases at J, leaving 7 bases unmatched. This CDR3 comprises 17 residues. The CDR3 loop is CASSIVLLAGVYNEQFF. The CDR3 DNA reads as TGTGCCAGTAGTATCGTCCTACTAGCGGGAGTCTACAATGAGCAGTTCTTC.

This clone was seen just once. The chain is built from TRBV18 and TRBJ2-1; 10 bases map to TRBD1. Trimming at V came to 8 bases and at J to 5 bases, leaving 3 bases not matched to a gene. This CDR3 is built from 13 residues. The germline V gene encodes CDR1 KGHSH and CDR2 LQKENI. In DNA, the CDR3 is TGTGCCAGCGCCGGGACAGGGGACAATGAGCAGTTCTTC. Amino acids: CASAGTGDNEQFF.

V usage is TRBV4-2 and J usage is TRBJ2-1; 7 bases map to TRBD2. Germline CDR1 is LGHNA and CDR2 is YNFKEQ. Trimming at V came to 0 bases and at J to 7 bases, leaving 9 bases not matched to a gene. CDR3 size: 16 residues. CDR3: CASSQEEGGPGNEQFF. The CDR3 DNA follows: TGTGCCAGCAGCCAAGAGGAGGGAGGGCCAGGAAATGAGCAGTTCTTC.